This TCR beta chain appears in the sequencing data of a study of radiation and T cells in renal cell carcinoma. TCRdb keeps only in-frame clones here, not all; method: immunoSEQ multiplex PCR. The repertoire has some 100,000 clones, 82% of them found once; the top ten carry around 6.3%. Time point specified: baseline pretreatment blood. The treatment is: 15 Gy SBRT to primary tumor, nephrectomy 4 weeks later. The CDR3 contains 13 residues. The V gene's germline CDR1 is SSHAT and CDR2 FNYEAQ (reference sequence). V lost 3 bases to trimming and J lost 8 bases; unmatched junction nucleotides: 1. Sequenced here: blood, sampled from a patient whose treatment included radiotherapy and nephrectomy. This TCR came from a man aged 55 to 70 with renal cell carcinoma. This rearrangement joins TRBV7-7 to TRBJ1-4; TRBD1 aligns across 9 bases. The CDR3 protein is CASSLGQGEKLFF. In nucleotides, the CDR3 is TGTGCCAGCAGCTTGGGACAGGGCGAAAAACTGTTTTTT.